This T cell receptor (beta chain) was identified in a study of cytomegalovirus exposure and HLA in healthy donors. About the study: Approximately 180 million T cells yielded 110 million or so unique TCR beta sequences in earlier analysis. Study findings and constraints: Cytomegalovirus status was reportedly diagnosed by the classifier with high specificity and sensitivity. Earlier analysis looked at TCR beta V segments, and most were productive about 90% or about 30% of the time.

This CDR3 has 14 residues. V lost 8 bases to trimming and J lost 2 bases, with 16 bases between them. In germline, CDR1 is MNHEY, CDR2 SMNVEV (reference sequence). 60 Vbeta and 13 Jbeta primers were used in PCR. TCRdb's copy holds only in-frame clones and misses some; the assay was immunoSEQ multiplex PCR. The data show about 190,000 clones, roughly four fifths seen once. This clone was counted a few times. Its antigen remains unknown. The sequenced sample was PBMCs. This receptor was identified in a young woman in good health and CMV-seropositive. The V and J genes are TRBV27 and TRBJ2-7, with a tentative D call TRBD1 (6 bases). The CDR3: CASQGRGGTYEQYF. The CDR3 nucleotides are TGTGCCAGCCAGGGGCGAGGAGGAACCTACGAGCAGTACTTC.